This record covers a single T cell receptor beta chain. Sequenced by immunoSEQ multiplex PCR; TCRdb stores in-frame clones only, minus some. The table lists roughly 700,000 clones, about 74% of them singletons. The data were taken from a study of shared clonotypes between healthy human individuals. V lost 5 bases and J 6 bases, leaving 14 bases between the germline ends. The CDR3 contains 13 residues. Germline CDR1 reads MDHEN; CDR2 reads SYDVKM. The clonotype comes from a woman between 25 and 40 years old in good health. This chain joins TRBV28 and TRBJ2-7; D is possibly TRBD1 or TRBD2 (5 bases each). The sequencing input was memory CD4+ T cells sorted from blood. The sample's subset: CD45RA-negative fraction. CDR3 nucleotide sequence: TGTGCCAGCAGTGGGGCCAACCGGGGCGAGCAGTACTTC. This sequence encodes CASSGANRGEQYF.